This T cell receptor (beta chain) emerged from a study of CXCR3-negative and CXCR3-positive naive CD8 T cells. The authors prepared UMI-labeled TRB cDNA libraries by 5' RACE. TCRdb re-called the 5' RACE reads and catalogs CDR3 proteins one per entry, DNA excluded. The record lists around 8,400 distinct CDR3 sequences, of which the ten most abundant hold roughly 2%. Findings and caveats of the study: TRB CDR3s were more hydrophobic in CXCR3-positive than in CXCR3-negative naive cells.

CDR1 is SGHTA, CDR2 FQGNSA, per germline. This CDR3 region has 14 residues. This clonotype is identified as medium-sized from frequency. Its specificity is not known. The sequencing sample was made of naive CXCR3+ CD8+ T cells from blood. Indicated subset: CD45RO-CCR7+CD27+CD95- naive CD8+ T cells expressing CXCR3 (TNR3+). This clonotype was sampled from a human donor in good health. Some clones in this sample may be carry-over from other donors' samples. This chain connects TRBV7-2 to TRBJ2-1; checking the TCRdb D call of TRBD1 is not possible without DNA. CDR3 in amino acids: CASSPPSSYNEQFF.